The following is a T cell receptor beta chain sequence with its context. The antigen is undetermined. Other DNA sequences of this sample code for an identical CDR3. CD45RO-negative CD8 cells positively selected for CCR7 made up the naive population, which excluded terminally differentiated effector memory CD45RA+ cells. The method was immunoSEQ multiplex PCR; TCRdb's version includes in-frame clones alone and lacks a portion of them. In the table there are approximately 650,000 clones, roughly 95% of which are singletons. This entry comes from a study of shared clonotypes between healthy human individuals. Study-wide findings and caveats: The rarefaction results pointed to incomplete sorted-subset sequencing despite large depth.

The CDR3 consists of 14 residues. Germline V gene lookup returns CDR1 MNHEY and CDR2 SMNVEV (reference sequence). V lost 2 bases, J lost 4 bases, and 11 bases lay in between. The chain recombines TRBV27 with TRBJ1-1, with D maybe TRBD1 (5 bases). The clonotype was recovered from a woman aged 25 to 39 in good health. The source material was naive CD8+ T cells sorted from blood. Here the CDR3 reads CASSLLGGGTEAFF. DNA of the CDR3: TGTGCCAGCAGTTTACTGGGTGGGGGCACTGAAGCTTTCTTT.